Listed here are 27 T cell receptor beta chains from one sample, sequenced in a study of somatic mutations in cytotoxic T cells in rheumatoid arthritis. TCRdb's table, derived via immunoSEQ multiplex PCR, lists solely in-frame clones and lacks some. In the table there are under 20,000 clones, about 74% of which are singletons. The sample consisted of CD8+ T cells sorted from blood. The receptors shown here come from an adult with rheumatoid arthritis.

The genes are TRBV4-1 and TRBJ2-7; D gene ambiguous. The V end lost 1 base, the J end lost 3 bases, and 4 bases lay between the germline ends. There are 12 residues in the CDR3. Germline-derived CDR1 and CDR2 are MGHRA and YSYEKL. CDR3 amino acids: CASSQAGYEQYF. The DNA for the CDR3 is TGCGCCAGCAGCCAAGCAGGCTACGAGCAGTACTTC.

Written as DNA, the CDR3 is TGTGCCAGCAGCTCCACGGGGGTTAGCAATCAGCCCCAGCATTTT. This translates into CASSSTGVSNQPQHF. This chain joins TRBV13 and TRBJ1-5; D perhaps matches TRBD1 (5 bases). This CDR3 region has 15 residues. Germline CDR1 PRHDT, CDR2 FYEKMQ (reference sequence). V was trimmed by 4 bases and J by 0 bases, leaving 10 bases between them.

The chain is built from TRBV30 and TRBJ2-7; TRBD1 agrees at 8 bases. The germline V gene has CDR1 GTSNPN and CDR2 SVGIG (reference sequence). The ends lost 4 bases at V and 6 bases at J; junction bases unmatched: 5. The CDR3 is 12 amino acids. CDR3 sequence (DNA): TGTGCCTGGACACCAGGACAGGGCGAGCAGTACTTC. Protein sequence: CAWTPGQGEQYF.

The chain employs TRBV7-9 and TRBJ1-2; the D is unclear. Germline lookup yields CDR1 SEHNR and CDR2 FQNEAQ (reference sequence). Trimming removed 7 bases at V and 3 bases at J, with 12 bases between. This CDR3 comprises 13 residues. This chain's CDR3 is CASTLNSYYGYTF. In DNA, the CDR3 is TGTGCCAGCACTCTGAATAGCTACTATGGCTACACCTTC.

The V and J genes are TRBV27 and TRBJ1-1; D may be TRBD1 (5 bases). The CDR3 runs to 16 residues. CDR1 is MNHEY, CDR2 SMNVEV, per germline (reference sequence). V was trimmed by 4 bases and J by 3 bases, leaving 18 bases between them. The CDR3, as DNA: TGTGCCAGCAGTTCCCTCATTGGAGGGGCGGACACTGAAGCTTTCTTT. This codes for CASSSLIGGADTEAFF.

This clone occurred a few times. The chain uses TRBV6-5 and TRBJ1-2, with D uncertain. The CDR3 covers 14 residues. Trimming removed 5 bases at V and 4 bases at J, with 14 bases between. From germline, CDR1 is MNHEY and CDR2 SVGAGI. The CDR3 sequence is CASSLPGHPYGYTF. CDR3 nucleotide sequence: TGTGCCAGCAGTCTACCCGGGCACCCCTATGGCTACACCTTC.

The chain recombines TRBV14 with TRBJ2-3; D may be TRBD1 (6 bases). Germline CDR1 and CDR2: SGHDN and FVKESK. CDR3 length: 16 residues. The V end was cut by 3 bases, the J end by 11 bases, with 24 bases between. The chain's CDR3 is CASSQFRDIGQRGQYF. CDR3 coding DNA: TGTGCCAGCAGCCAGTTCCGGGACATAGGACAGAGGGGGCAGTATTTT.

The chain is built from TRBV27 and TRBJ1-1; the D gene is possibly TRBD1 (5 bases). V lost 6 bases, J lost 7 bases, and 12 bases lay in between. Per the germline V gene, CDR1 is MNHEY and CDR2 is SMNVEV (reference sequence). The length of the CDR3 is 12 residues. CDR3 amino acids: CASRPGGGEAFF. The CDR3 DNA sequence: TGTGCCAGCAGACCGGGGGGGGGTGAAGCTTTCTTT.

The chain links TRBV6-8 to TRBJ1-1, with D perhaps TRBD1 (6 bases). Trimming shortened V by 2 bases and J by 2 bases, and 9 bases separated the two germline ends. The CDR3 runs to 14 residues. Germline V gene sequence: CDR1 MNHGY, CDR2 SAAAGT. The CDR3: CASSYRGDNTEAFF. CDR3 DNA sequence: TGTGCCAGCAGTTACAGGGGGGATAACACTGAAGCTTTCTTT.

This chain links TRBV27 with TRBJ1-1; TRBD1 aligns across 8 bases. The CDR3 consists of 12 residues. Germline CDR1 reads MNHEY; CDR2 reads SMNVEV (reference sequence). V trimming: 5 bases; J trimming: 7 bases; junction bases outside the gene matches: 3. Here the CDR3 reads CASSPGGSEAFF. Here the CDR3 DNA reads TGTGCCAGCAGTCCAGGGGGCAGTGAAGCTTTCTTT.

The chain joins TRBV5-3 to TRBJ2-3; 7 bases match TRBD1. TRBV5-3 is classed as an ORF, of uncertain function. The CDR3 contains 14 residues. V lost 3 bases and J lost 2; bases outside the gene matches: 3. The CDR3 reads CARSWDSYTDTQYF. The CDR3 region has the DNA TGTGCCAGAAGCTGGGACAGTTACACAGATACGCAGTATTTT.

This rearrangement joins TRBV19 to TRBJ1-5; the D gene is possibly TRBD1 (5 bases). V was cut by 10 bases and J by 7 bases, with 20 bases left in between. The CDR3 has 14 amino acids. The germline V gene encodes CDR1 LNHDA and CDR2 SQIVND (reference sequence). CDR3 sequence (DNA): TGTGCCACCGCCGGGGGGGACCCCAGACAGCCCCAGCATTTT. Translated, it gives CATAGGDPRQPQHF.

This clone was picked up one time. The CDR3 loop reads CASSSVGPPGTGELFF. As DNA, the CDR3 is TGCGCCAGCAGTAGCGTAGGGCCGCCCGGCACCGGGGAGCTGTTTTTT. The chain joins TRBV10-1 to TRBJ2-2; D is unresolved. The V gene lost 5 bases and the J gene lost 4 bases, with 17 bases spanning the gap. The CDR3 runs to 16 residues. Germline CDR1 is WNHNN and CDR2 is SYGVQD (reference sequence).

A note on this clone: A junction boundary mismatches the germline segment, possibly from a read error. The chain joins TRBV5-1 to TRBJ2-5; 7 bases align to TRBD1. The germline V gene encodes CDR1 SGHRS and CDR2 YFSETQ. The CDR3 loop spans 13 amino acids. The CDR3 nucleotides are TGCGCCAGCAGCTTGACAGGGGAACAACCACGGGACTTC. This codes for CASSLTGEQPRDF.

The chain joins TRBV11-2 to TRBJ2-5; D remains ambiguous. CDR3 length: 13 residues. The germline V gene has CDR1 SGHAT and CDR2 FQNNGV. Trimming took off 1 base at V and 4 bases at J, with 7 bases between the two ends. The CDR3 here is CASSLVGLETQYF. CDR3 DNA sequence: TGTGCCAGCAGCTTAGTTGGTTTAGAGACCCAGTACTTC.

The chain couples TRBV11-2 to TRBJ2-7; D call uncertain. Trimming left V 3 bases short and J 9 bases short, with 9 bases between. This CDR3 is built from 11 residues. CDR1 and CDR2 from the germline V gene are SGHAT and FQNNGV. The CDR3 region has the DNA TGTGCCAGCAGCTTTAGCATTAGGCAGTACTTC. As protein: CASSFSIRQYF.

The chain joins TRBV4-1 to TRBJ1-4, with a possible D match to TRBD1 (6 bases). Germline V gene sequence: CDR1 MGHRA, CDR2 YSYEKL. The CDR3 has 13 amino acids. Trimming removed 9 bases at V and 5 bases at J, with 13 bases between. CDR3 DNA: TGCGCCAGTATGGGGGGGCAGAATGAAAAACTGTTTTTT. Translation gives CASMGGQNEKLFF.

In regard to this clone: Other DNA variants within this sample encode the same CDR3. The chain uses TRBV6-4 and TRBJ2-6, with D maybe TRBD2 (6 bases). V lost 2 bases, J lost 4 bases, and 9 bases lay in between. Germline CDR1 and CDR2: MRHNA and SNTAGT. The CDR3 extends over 15 amino acids. In DNA, the CDR3 is TGTGCCAGCAGTGACGGGGGGTCAGGGGCCAACGTCCTGACTTTC. It yields the protein CASSDGGSGANVLTF.

V and J are TRBV13 and TRBJ2-7; maybe TRBD1 (6 bases). The ends were cut back, 4 bases at V and 1 base at J, with 14 bases in the middle. There are 15 residues in the CDR3. Germline CDR1 and CDR2: PRHDT and FYEKMQ (reference sequence). DNA for the CDR3: TGTGCCAGCAGCTCCGCACCGGACAGATCCTACGAGCAGTACTTC. Protein: CASSSAPDRSYEQYF. The full variable domain, with the rest looked up from reference TRBV13 and TRBJ2-7, is AAGVIQSPRHLIKEKRETATLKCYPIPRHDTVYWYQQGPGQDPQFLISFYEKMQSDKGSIPDRFSAQQFSDYHSELNMSSLELGDSALYFCASSSAPDRSYEQYFGPGTRLTVT.

This sequence joins TRBV9 and TRBJ2-2; TRBD1 is a possible D gene (6 bases). V was cut by 3 bases and J by 12 bases, with 15 bases left in between. CDR1 is SGDLS, CDR2 YYNGEE, per germline. The CDR3 totals 13 residues. The CDR3 bases are TGTGCCAGCAGCGGGGCAGGGGAAGGAAAGCTGTTTTTT. Its translation is CASSGAGEGKLFF.

This clone was counted between two and nine times. The chain uses TRBV27 and TRBJ2-7; D remains unclear. The germline V and J ends were trimmed by 5 bases and 7 bases, with 12 bases remaining between them. Germline V lookup: CDR1 MNHEY, CDR2 SMNVEV (reference sequence). CDR3 length: 12 residues. CDR3 sequence reads: CASSRLPGEQYF. The CDR3 DNA reads as TGTGCCAGCAGTCGCCTCCCCGGGGAGCAGTACTTC.

This chain uses TRBV7-8 with TRBJ1-5, with D perhaps TRBD1 (6 bases). Germline CDR1 reads SGHVS; CDR2 reads FQNEAQ. The CDR3 runs to 18 residues. V lost 1 base and J lost 0, with 16 bases in between. The CDR3 protein is CASSLGRGLTYSNQPQHF. As DNA, the CDR3 is TGTGCCAGCAGCTTAGGCAGGGGACTCACTTATAGCAATCAGCCCCAGCATTTT.

This chain connects TRBV6-1 to TRBJ2-3; the D is unclear. Germline CDR1 and CDR2: MNHNS and SASEGT. Trimming left V 7 bases short and J 3 bases short, with 5 bases between. The CDR3 totals 11 residues. The chain's CDR3 is CASILTDTQYF. The CDR3 DNA is TGTGCCAGCATCCTGACAGATACGCAGTATTTT.

This chain joins TRBV10-3 and TRBJ1-1; a weak D match, TRBD1 (6 bases). Trimming left V 1 base short and J 1 base short, with 16 bases between. This CDR3 spans 17 amino acids. In germline, CDR1 is ENHRY, CDR2 SYGVKD. The CDR3 DNA reads as TGTGCCATCAGTGAGTACGACAGAACAGGGCGGAACACTGAAGCTTTCTTT. It yields the protein CAISEYDRTGRNTEAFF.

V gene TRBV9 combines with J gene TRBJ2-5; D is ambiguous. CDR1 SGDLS and CDR2 YYNGEE come from the germline V gene. The CDR3 is made up of 12 amino acids. With 5 bases removed from V and 9 bases from J, the gap between germline ends came to 14 bases. CDR3 residues: CASSEYGGPQYF. In nucleotides, the CDR3 is TGTGCCAGCAGTGAGTATGGTGGGCCCCAGTACTTC.

The V gene is TRBV11-2, the J gene TRBJ1-1; 9 bases are a match to TRBD1. V lost 8 bases, J lost 0 bases, and 7 bases stayed unmatched. Germline CDR1 SGHAT, CDR2 FQNNGV. The CDR3 runs 15 residues. The CDR3 loop is CASVKTGGMNTEAFF. The CDR3 bases are TGTGCCAGCGTCAAGACAGGGGGAATGAACACTGAAGCTTTCTTT.

The chain employs TRBV7-9 and TRBJ1-1; 7 nucleotides agree with TRBD1. The V segment lost 3 bases and the J segment 8 bases; nucleotides outside the gene matches: 9. There are 14 residues in the CDR3. Germline V lookup: CDR1 SEHNR, CDR2 FQNEAQ (reference sequence). The CDR3 loop is CASSFRTGGSEAFF. The CDR3 DNA sequence: TGTGCCAGCAGCTTTAGGACAGGAGGATCCGAAGCTTTCTTT.